A single T cell receptor beta chain is shown here with its context. This clone was seen a few times. Its antigen is not yet known. The record has no base qualities; no much larger clone is one base away. This entry is derived from a study of CD8+ T cells in alopecia areata (dated by TCRdb to 2017 to 2018). Describing the broader study: In both human patients and the C3H/HeJ mouse model, the study applied high-throughput TCRbeta sequencing to look at T cell clonal expansion in alopecia areata. The RNA source kit depended on sample type: the PAXgene miRNA kit for fixed scalp, the miRNeasy kit for PBMCs, and the RNeasy kit for mouse skin. TCRbeta CDR3 regions were amplified by immunoSEQ multiplex PCR with 35 Vbeta forward and 13 Jbeta reverse primers. On the human side, TCRbeta sequencing was run on scalp tissue and on sorted CD4+ and CD8+ peripheral blood T cells from healthy controls and from alopecia areata patients with either patchy or totalis/universalis disease. Scalp clonality was compared among normal scalp (n=4), patchy alopecia areata scalp (n=8), and alopecia totalis/universalis scalp (n=8). On the study overall, not on this receptor specifically: TCR sequences shared between patients were less clear than in mice, possibly partly because of HLA diversity in the patient population. Resident alphabeta T cells in normal human skin are also sequenced, complicating scalp TCR repertoire analysis, unlike mouse skin dominated by gammadelta T cells. Higher clonality and more expanded CD8+ clones were observed in lesional scalp than in normal scalp, particularly in alopecia totalis/universalis, a finding suggestive of antigenic drive.

PBMCs were separated by density centrifugation and stained for CD3, CD4 and CD8, after which CD4+ and CD8+ T cells were sorted on a FACSAria. Scalp biopsies and blood samples were provided by unaffected controls. From cysteine to phenylalanine, the CDR3 is 15 amino acids long. The retained sequence is limited to the CDR3, 45 bases, with the frame set at the first base. At the junction V is shortened by 3 bases and J by 5 bases; bases outside the gene matches: 10. CDR1 and CDR2 are read off the germline V gene as SGHDT and YYEEEE. Library construction relied on the immunoSEQ multiplex PCR assay. To provide template for TCR sequencing, every sample had RNA extracted and reverse transcribed into cDNA. SuperScript III was used for first-strand cDNA synthesis, primed with a 2:1 mix of oligo-dT and random hexamers. A synthetic immune receptor repertoire was used to measure amplification bias, and any remaining bias was corrected computationally. Per the original workflow: Raw reads were preprocessed to remove errors, and CDR3 was defined by IMGT conventions from the conserved cysteine to phenylalanine. Clonality was computed by normalizing Shannon entropy by log2 of the number of productive unique TCRs and subtracting the result from 1. Scalp TCRbeta sequences were cross-referenced with sorted blood CD4 and CD8 repertoires so that the CD4 or CD8 identity of scalp clones could be inferred. The immuneACCESS repertoire file appears here via TCRdb, limited to in-frame rearrangements. These files lack a portion of the clones; in checked studies, under half of the deficit traces to unresolved V genes, and the cause of the others is not known. V, J and clone size are taken as reported in that table, and D and trimming were inferred from the DNA itself. The sample table lists 120,000 or so clones, 55% to 65% of them with a count of one. The ten largest clones capture 2.8% of the sample.

This receptor was taken from a human donor in good health. Recombination linked TRBV5-6 to TRBJ1-2; TRBD1 aligns with 7 central bases. Material for sequencing was CD4+ T cells sorted from blood. The CDR3 has the sequence CASSSLTGDGYGYTF. In nucleotides, the sequence is TGTGCCAGCAGCTCGCTCACAGGGGATGGGTATGGCTACACCTTC.